This entry concerns a single T cell receptor (beta chain). The entry originates in a study of PD-L1 blockade in urothelial cancer. Study details: Dosed intravenously at 1,200 mg every 3 weeks, atezolizumab was initiated by patients around 2014. Individuals in the cohort had been given 0 to 3 earlier chemotherapy regimens.

Stated time point: peripheral blood 6 weeks after treatment start. Some clones are missing from TCRdb's copy, which holds only in-frame ones; the method was immunoSEQ multiplex PCR. The data contain about 25,000 clones, 82% of them singletons. In germline, CDR1 is SGHKS, CDR2 YYEKEE (reference sequence). The CDR3 has 14 amino acids. V was cut by 1 base and J by 3 bases, with 9 bases left in between. The receptor comes from a man between 70 and 80 years old with urothelial cancer. Sequencing was performed on PBMCs, taken around atezolizumab (anti-PD-L1) treatment. This chain connects TRBV5-5 to TRBJ2-3; D is possibly TRBD2 (6 bases). The CDR3 loop reads CASSLTSPTDTQYF. The DNA for the CDR3 is TGTGCCAGCAGCTTGACTAGCCCTACAGATACGCAGTATTTT.